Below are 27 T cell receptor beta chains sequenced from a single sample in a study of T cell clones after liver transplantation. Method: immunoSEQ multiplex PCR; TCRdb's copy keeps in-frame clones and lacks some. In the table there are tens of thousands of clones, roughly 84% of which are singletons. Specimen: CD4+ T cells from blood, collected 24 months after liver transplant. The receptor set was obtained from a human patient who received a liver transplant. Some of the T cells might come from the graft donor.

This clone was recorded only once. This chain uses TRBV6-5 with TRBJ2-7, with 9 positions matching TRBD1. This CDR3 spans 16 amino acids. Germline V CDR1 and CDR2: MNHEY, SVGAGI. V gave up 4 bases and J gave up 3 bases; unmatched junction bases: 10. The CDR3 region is CASSFPRTGAVYEQYF. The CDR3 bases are TGTGCCAGCAGTTTTCCGAGGACAGGGGCAGTCTACGAGCAGTACTTC.

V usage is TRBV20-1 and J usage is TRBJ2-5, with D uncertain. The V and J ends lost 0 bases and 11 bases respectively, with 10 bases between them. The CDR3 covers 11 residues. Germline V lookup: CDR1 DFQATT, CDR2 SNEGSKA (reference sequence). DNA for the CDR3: TGCAGTGCTAGAGACGACGGCGGACAGTACTTC. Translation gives CSARDDGGQYF.

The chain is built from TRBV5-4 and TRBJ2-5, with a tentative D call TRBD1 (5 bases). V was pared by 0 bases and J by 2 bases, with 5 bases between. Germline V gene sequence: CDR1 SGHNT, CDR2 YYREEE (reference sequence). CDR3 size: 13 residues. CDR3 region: CASSLGQQETQYF. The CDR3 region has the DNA TGTGCCAGCAGCTTGGGACAGCAAGAGACCCAGTACTTC.

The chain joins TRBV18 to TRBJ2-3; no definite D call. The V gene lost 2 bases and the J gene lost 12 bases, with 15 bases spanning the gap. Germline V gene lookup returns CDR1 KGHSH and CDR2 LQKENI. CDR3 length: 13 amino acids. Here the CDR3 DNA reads TGTGCCAGCTCACCAGATGCGAGCACATTACAGTATTTT. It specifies CASSPDASTLQYF.

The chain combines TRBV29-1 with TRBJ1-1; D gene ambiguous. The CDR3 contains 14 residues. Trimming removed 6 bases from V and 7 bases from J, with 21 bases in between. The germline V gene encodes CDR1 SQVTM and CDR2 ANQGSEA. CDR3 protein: CSVHETGLKREAFF. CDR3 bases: TGCAGCGTCCACGAAACGGGGTTGAAGCGTGAAGCTTTCTTT.

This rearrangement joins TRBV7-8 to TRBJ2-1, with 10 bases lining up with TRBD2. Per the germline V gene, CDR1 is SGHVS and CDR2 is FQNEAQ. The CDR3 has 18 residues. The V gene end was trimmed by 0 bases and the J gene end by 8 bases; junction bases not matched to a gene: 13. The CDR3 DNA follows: TGTGCCAGCAGCTTAGCGCTTTGGAGCGGGAGGGGGTTGGATGAGCAGTTCTTC. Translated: CASSLALWSGRGLDEQFF.

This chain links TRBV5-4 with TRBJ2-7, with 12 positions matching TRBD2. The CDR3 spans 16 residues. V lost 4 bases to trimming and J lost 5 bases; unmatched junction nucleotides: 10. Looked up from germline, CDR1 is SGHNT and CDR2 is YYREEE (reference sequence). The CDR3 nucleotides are TGTGCCAGCAGCGACAGACTAGCGGGAGCCACCAACGAGCAGTACTTC. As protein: CASSDRLAGATNEQYF. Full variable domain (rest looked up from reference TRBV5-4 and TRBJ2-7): ETGVTQSPTHLIKTRGQQVTLRCSSQSGHNTVSWYQQALGQGPQFIFQYYREEENGRGNFPPRFSGLQFPNYSSELNVNALELDDSALYLCASSDRLAGATNEQYFGPGTRLTVT.

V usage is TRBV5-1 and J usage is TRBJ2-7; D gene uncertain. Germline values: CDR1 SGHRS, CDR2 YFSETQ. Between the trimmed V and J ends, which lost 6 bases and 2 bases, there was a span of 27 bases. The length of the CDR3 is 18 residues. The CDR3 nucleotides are TGCGCCAGCAAGTCAGAAGGCGTCCGGACCCGCGCACCCTACGAGCAGTACTTC. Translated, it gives CASKSEGVRTRAPYEQYF. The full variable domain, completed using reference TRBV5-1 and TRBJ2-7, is KAGVTQTPRYLIKTRGQQVTLSCSPISGHRSVSWYQQTPGQGLQFLFEYFSETQRNKGNFPGRFSGRQFSNSRSEMNVSTLELGDSALYLCASKSEGVRTRAPYEQYFGPGTRLTVT.

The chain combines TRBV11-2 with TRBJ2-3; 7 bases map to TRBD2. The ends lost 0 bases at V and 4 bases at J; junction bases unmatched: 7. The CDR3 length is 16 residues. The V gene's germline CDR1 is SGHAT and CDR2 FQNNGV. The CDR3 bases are TGTGCCAGCAGCTTAGAGGGGCGGGGGACCTCAGATACGCAGTATTTT. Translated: CASSLEGRGTSDTQYF.

In nucleotides, the CDR3 is TGCGCCAGCAGCTTGGGGGACTATGGCTACACCTTC. This encodes CASSLGDYGYTF. The genes are TRBV5-1 and TRBJ1-2; D is unclear. Germline V gene lookup returns CDR1 SGHRS and CDR2 YFSETQ. This CDR3 comprises 12 residues. Trimming stripped 0 bases from V and 3 bases from J, with 3 bases between. The variable domain in full, with the rest retrieved from reference TRBV5-1 and TRBJ1-2, is KAGVTQTPRYLIKTRGQQVTLSCSPISGHRSVSWYQQTPGQGLQFLFEYFSETQRNKGNFPGRFSGRQFSNSRSEMNVSTLELGDSALYLCASSLGDYGYTFGSGTRLTVV.

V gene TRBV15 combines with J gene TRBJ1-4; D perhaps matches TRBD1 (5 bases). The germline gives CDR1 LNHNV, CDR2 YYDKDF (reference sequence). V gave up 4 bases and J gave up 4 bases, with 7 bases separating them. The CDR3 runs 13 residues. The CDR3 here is CATSMGRNEKLFF. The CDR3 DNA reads TGTGCCACCAGCATGGGGCGTAATGAAAAACTGTTTTTT.

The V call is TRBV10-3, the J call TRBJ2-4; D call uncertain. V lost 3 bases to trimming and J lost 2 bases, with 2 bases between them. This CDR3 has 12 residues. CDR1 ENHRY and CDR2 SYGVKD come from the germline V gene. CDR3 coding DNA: TGTGCCATCAGTGACCCCAAAAACATTCAGTACTTC. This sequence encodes CAISDPKNIQYF.

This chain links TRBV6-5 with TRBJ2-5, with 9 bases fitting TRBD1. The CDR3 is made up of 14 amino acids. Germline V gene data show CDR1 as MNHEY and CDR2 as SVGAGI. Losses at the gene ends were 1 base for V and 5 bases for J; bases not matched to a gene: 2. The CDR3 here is CASSYLTGGETQYF. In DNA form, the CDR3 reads TGTGCCAGCAGTTACTTAACAGGGGGCGAGACCCAGTACTTC.

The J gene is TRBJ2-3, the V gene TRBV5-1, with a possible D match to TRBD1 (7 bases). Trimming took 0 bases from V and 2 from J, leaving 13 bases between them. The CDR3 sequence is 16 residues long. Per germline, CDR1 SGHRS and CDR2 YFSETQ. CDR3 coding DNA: TGCGCCAGCAGCTTGGTGGCAGGGGGGAACACAGATACGCAGTATTTT. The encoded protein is CASSLVAGGNTDTQYF. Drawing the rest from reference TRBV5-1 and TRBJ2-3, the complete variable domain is KAGVTQTPRYLIKTRGQQVTLSCSPISGHRSVSWYQQTPGQGLQFLFEYFSETQRNKGNFPGRFSGRQFSNSRSEMNVSTLELGDSALYLCASSLVAGGNTDTQYFGPGTRLTVL.

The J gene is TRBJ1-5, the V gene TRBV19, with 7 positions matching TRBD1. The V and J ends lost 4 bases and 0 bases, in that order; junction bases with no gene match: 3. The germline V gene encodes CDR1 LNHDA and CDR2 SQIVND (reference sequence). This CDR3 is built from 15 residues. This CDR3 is CASSKTGISNQPQHF. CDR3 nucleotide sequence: TGTGCCAGTAGTAAGACAGGGATTAGCAATCAGCCCCAGCATTTT.

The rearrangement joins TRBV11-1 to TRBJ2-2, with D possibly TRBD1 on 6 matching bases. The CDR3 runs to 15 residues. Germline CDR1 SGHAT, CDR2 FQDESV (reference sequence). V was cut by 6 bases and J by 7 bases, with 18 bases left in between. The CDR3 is CASRTGLLGGGELFF. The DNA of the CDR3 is TGTGCCAGCAGGACAGGCCTTTTAGGGGGCGGGGAGCTGTTTTTT.

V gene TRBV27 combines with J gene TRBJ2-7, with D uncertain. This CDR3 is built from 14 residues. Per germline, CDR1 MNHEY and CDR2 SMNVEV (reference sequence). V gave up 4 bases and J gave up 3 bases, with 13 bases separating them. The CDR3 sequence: CASSSSKPLYEQYF. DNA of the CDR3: TGTGCCAGCAGTTCATCAAAACCCCTCTACGAGCAGTACTTC.

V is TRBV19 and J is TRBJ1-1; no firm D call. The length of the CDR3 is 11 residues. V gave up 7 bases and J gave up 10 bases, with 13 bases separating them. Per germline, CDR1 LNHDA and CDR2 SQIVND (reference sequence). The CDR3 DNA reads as TGTGCCAGTAACGATCGAGCCCGAGCTTTCTTT. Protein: CASNDRARAFF.

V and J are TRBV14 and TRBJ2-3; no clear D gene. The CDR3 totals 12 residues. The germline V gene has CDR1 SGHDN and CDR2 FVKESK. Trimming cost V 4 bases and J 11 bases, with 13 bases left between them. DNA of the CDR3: TGTGCCAGCAGCCGGACCCAGGCGATGCAGTATTTT. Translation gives CASSRTQAMQYF.

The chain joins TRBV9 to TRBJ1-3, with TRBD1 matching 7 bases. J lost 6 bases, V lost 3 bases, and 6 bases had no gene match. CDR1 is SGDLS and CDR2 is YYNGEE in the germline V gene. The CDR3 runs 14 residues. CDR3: CASSDGDRPNTIYF. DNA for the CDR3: TGTGCCAGCAGCGACGGGGACAGACCAAACACCATATATTTT.

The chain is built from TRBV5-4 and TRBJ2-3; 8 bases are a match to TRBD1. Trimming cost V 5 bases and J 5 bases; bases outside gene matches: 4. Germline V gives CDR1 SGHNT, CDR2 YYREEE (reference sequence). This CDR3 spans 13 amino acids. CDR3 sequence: CASSQGAEDTQYF. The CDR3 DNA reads TGTGCCAGCAGTCAGGGGGCCGAAGATACGCAGTATTTT.

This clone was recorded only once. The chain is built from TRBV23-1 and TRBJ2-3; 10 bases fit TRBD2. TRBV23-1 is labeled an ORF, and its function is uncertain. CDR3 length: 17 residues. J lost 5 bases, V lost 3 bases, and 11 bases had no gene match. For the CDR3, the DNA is TGCGCCAGCAGTCAGTCGCTAGCGGGAGAGAGAGTAGATACGCAGTATTTT. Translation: CASSQSLAGERVDTQYF.

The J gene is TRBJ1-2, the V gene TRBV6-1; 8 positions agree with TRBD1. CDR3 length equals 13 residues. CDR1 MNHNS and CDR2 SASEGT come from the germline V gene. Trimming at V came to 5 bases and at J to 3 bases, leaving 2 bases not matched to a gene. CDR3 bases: TGTGCCAGCAGTTTGGACAGGGACTATGGCTACACCTTC. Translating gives CASSLDRDYGYTF.

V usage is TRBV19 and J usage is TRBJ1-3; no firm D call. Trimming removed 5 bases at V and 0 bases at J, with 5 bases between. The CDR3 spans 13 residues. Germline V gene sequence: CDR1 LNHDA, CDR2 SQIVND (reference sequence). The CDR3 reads CASSRVSGNTIYF. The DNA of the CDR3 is TGTGCCAGTAGTCGCGTCTCTGGAAACACCATATATTTT.

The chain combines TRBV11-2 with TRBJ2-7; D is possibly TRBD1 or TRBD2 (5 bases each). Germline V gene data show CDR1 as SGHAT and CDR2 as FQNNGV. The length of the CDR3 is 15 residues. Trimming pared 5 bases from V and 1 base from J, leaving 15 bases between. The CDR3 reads CASSGLRGPSYEQYF. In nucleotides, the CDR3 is TGTGCCAGCAGCGGACTGAGGGGACCTTCCTACGAGCAGTACTTC.

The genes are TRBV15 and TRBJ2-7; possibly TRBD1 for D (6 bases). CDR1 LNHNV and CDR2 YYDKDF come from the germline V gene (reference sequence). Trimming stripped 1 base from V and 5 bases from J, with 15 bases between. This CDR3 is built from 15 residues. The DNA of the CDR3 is TGTGCCACCAGCAGAGCACGTCAGGGGCGGAACGAGCAGTACTTC. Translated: CATSRARQGRNEQYF.

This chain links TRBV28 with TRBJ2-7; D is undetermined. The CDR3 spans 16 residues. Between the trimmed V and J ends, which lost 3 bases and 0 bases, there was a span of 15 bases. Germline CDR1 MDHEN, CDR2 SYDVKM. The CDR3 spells CASSLGPDGSSYEQYF. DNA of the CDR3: TGTGCCAGCAGTTTGGGCCCGGACGGGTCCTCCTACGAGCAGTACTTC.